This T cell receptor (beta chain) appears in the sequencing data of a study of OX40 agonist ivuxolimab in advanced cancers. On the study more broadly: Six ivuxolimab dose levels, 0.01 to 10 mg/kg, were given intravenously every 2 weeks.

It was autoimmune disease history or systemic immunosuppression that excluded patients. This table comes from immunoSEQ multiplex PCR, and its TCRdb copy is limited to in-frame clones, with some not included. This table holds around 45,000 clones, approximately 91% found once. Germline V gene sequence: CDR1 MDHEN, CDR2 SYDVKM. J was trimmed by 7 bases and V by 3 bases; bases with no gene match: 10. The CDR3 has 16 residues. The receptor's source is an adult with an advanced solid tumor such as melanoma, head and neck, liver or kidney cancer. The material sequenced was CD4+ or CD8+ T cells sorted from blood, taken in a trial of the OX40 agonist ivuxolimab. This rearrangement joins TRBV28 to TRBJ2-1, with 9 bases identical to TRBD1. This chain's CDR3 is CASSFTGTGMWNEQFF. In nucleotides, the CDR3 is TGTGCCAGCAGTTTCACCGGGACAGGGATGTGGAATGAGCAGTTCTTC.